Below are 22 T cell receptor beta chains sequenced from a single sample in a study of T-cell reconstitution after alpha-beta-depleted transplantation in children. Molecular barcoding with unique molecular identifiers was used for the TCRbeta library. TCRdb reprocessed the PCR reads with MiXCR, giving one entry per CDR3 protein. This sample has a few hundred thousand distinct CDR3 sequences, with approximately 42% found just once. Sequences were derived from PBMCs, sampled before TCRalphabeta/CD19-depleted stem cell transplant. These receptor sequences come from a girl between 2 and 10 years old with aplastic anemia, due to receive a stem cell transplant.

V is TRBV7-6 and J is TRBJ2-1, with TRBD2 matching over 10 bases. The ends lost 6 bases at V and 4 bases at J; junction bases unmatched: 6. The CDR3 runs to 15 residues. The germline V gene encodes CDR1 SGHVS and CDR2 FNYEAQ. CDR3 in DNA: TGTGCCAGCAGGCCTACTAGCGGGGCTTACAATGAGCAGTTCTTC. This gives the protein CASRPTSGAYNEQFF.

This clonotype has a single count. The V gene is TRBV28, the J gene TRBJ2-2, with D perhaps TRBD2 (5 bases). CDR3 length: 14 amino acids. With 3 bases removed from V and 6 bases from J, the gap between germline ends came to 11 bases. Germline V gene data show CDR1 as MDHEN and CDR2 as SYDVKM. The DNA for the CDR3 is TGTGCCAGCAGTTTTTCGGGGAGTCCCGGGGAGCTGTTTTTT. Translating gives CASSFSGSPGELFF.

The chain uses TRBV5-4 and TRBJ2-7, with TRBD2 identical over 13 bases. This CDR3 has 17 residues. The V gene's germline CDR1 is SGHNT and CDR2 YYREEE (reference sequence). With V trimmed by 4 bases and J by 5 bases, 12 bases remained unmatched. This CDR3 is CASSPRGGLAGSNEQYF. Here the CDR3 DNA reads TGTGCCAGCAGCCCCAGGGGGGGACTAGCGGGAAGCAACGAGCAGTACTTC. The full variable domain, its missing parts supplied by reference TRBV5-4 and TRBJ2-7, is ETGVTQSPTHLIKTRGQQVTLRCSSQSGHNTVSWYQQALGQGPQFIFQYYREEENGRGNFPPRFSGLQFPNYSSELNVNALELDDSALYLCASSPRGGLAGSNEQYFGPGTRLTVT.

The chain links TRBV7-9 to TRBJ2-3; D unresolved. V lost 4 bases and J 5 bases, leaving 7 bases between the germline ends. CDR1 and CDR2 from the germline V gene are SEHNR and FQNEAQ (reference sequence). This CDR3 has 12 amino acids. The CDR3: CASSSRVDTQYF. The CDR3 DNA is TGTGCCAGCAGCTCGCGTGTAGATACGCAGTATTTT.

V is TRBV6-1 and J is TRBJ2-5; D may be TRBD1 (7 bases). The germline V and J ends were trimmed by 6 bases and 5 bases, with 16 bases remaining between them. CDR1 MNHNS and CDR2 SASEGT come from the germline V gene. This CDR3 region has 14 residues. The DNA of the CDR3 is TGTGCCAGCAGCGAGGGGGCGGGGATGGAGACCCAGTACTTC. Encoded protein: CASSEGAGMETQYF.

This rearrangement joins TRBV7-2 to TRBJ2-5; the D gene is possibly TRBD2 (5 bases). The CDR3 sequence is 14 residues long. The V end lost 6 bases, the J end lost 5 bases, and 16 bases lay between the germline ends. From germline, CDR1 is SGHTA and CDR2 FQGNSA. CDR3 coding DNA: TGTGCCAGCAGTTATAAGGGAGCGCGGGAGACCCAGTACTTC. It yields the protein CASSYKGARETQYF.

The chain joins TRBV20-1 to TRBJ2-7; 8 nucleotides match TRBD1. The CDR3 runs to 11 residues. CDR1 and CDR2 from the germline V gene are DFQATT and SNEGSKA (reference sequence). CDR3 in amino acids: CRTGDNYEQYF. The DNA for the CDR3 is TGCAGGACAGGGGACAACTACGAGCAGTACTTC.

The chain joins TRBV27 to TRBJ2-7; maybe TRBD2 (6 bases). Trimming pared 5 bases from V and 2 bases from J, leaving 13 bases between. Germline V gives CDR1 MNHEY, CDR2 SMNVEV (reference sequence). CDR3 length: 14 amino acids. CDR3 residues: CASSDGTAPYEQYF. The CDR3 nucleotides read TGTGCCAGCAGTGACGGGACTGCACCCTACGAGCAGTACTTC.

The chain combines TRBV12-3 or TRBV12-4 with TRBJ2-1; 7 bases are a match to TRBD2. V lost 4 bases and J lost 9; bases outside the gene matches: 12. CDR3 length: 15 amino acids. The CDR3 here is CASSYSGSRHGEQFF. CDR3 sequence (DNA): TGTGCCAGCAGTTATAGCGGGTCCAGACATGGTGAGCAGTTCTTC.

This clonotype was recorded many times. The rearrangement joins TRBV29-1 to TRBJ2-5, with D possibly being TRBD2 (6 bases). The CDR3 length is 14 residues. Trimming cost V 4 bases and J 2 bases, with 14 bases left between them. The germline V gene encodes CDR1 SQVTM and CDR2 ANQGSEA. CDR3 loop: CSVGTGGRQETQYF. The CDR3 DNA follows: TGCAGCGTTGGTACCGGGGGAAGGCAAGAGACCCAGTACTTC.

This clonotype was found many times. J is TRBJ1-6 and V is TRBV11-2; D perhaps matches TRBD1 (5 bases). Trimming shortened V by 4 bases and J by 10 bases, and 17 bases separated the two germline ends. Germline loops: CDR1 SGHAT, CDR2 FQNNGV. CDR3 length equals 15 residues. CDR3 in DNA: TGTGCCAGCAGCTCCCGAGGGCAGGGTCTGTCACCCCTCCACTTT. The encoded protein is CASSSRGQGLSPLHF. The variable domain in full, completed from reference TRBV11-2 and TRBJ1-6, reads EAGVAQSPRYKIIEKRQSVAFWCNPISGHATLYWYQQILGQGPKLLIQFQNNGVVDDSQLPKDRFSAERLKGVDSTLKIQPAKLEDSAVYLCASSSRGQGLSPLHFGNGTRLTVT.

In its sample, this clonotype was seen many times. The chain has TRBV11-2 and TRBJ2-7, with 9 positions matching TRBD1. Germline CDR1 reads SGHAT; CDR2 reads FQNNGV. J was trimmed by 3 bases and V by 5 bases; bases with no gene match: 8. The CDR3 loop spans 15 amino acids. The CDR3 nucleotides are TGTGCCAGCAGCGCGCCCGGGACAGGGATCTACGAGCAGTACTTC. It is translated as CASSAPGTGIYEQYF.

This chain links TRBV7-2 with TRBJ2-6; a weak D match, TRBD2 (6 bases). The CDR3 extends over 16 amino acids. V gave up 1 base and J gave up 4 bases, with 11 bases separating them. Germline V gene lookup returns CDR1 SGHTA and CDR2 FQGNSA. The CDR3 reads CASSLGPGVGANVLTF. In nucleotides, the CDR3 is TGTGCCAGCAGCTTAGGCCCGGGGGTCGGGGCCAACGTCCTGACTTTC.

This rearrangement joins TRBV29-1 to TRBJ2-7; TRBD2 matches 8 bases. Losses at the gene ends were 4 bases for V and 3 bases for J; bases not matched to a gene: 11. CDR3 length: 15 residues. Germline V gene lookup returns CDR1 SQVTM and CDR2 ANQGSEA. In DNA form, the CDR3 reads TGCAGCGTTGTGGGTTCGGGGGGGGCCTTCTACGAGCAGTACTTC. This translates into CSVVGSGGAFYEQYF.

The V call is TRBV5-4, the J call TRBJ2-2, with 8 bases that match TRBD2. Germline lookup yields CDR1 SGHNT and CDR2 YYREEE (reference sequence). The CDR3 runs to 16 residues. V lost 0 bases, J lost 5 bases, and 6 bases stayed unmatched. The CDR3 bases are TGTGCCAGCAGCTTGGTGTCGGGGGGGAGAACCGGGGAGCTGTTTTTT. Translated: CASSLVSGGRTGELFF. The variable domain in full, completed from reference TRBV5-4 and TRBJ2-2, reads ETGVTQSPTHLIKTRGQQVTLRCSSQSGHNTVSWYQQALGQGPQFIFQYYREEENGRGNFPPRFSGLQFPNYSSELNVNALELDDSALYLCASSLVSGGRTGELFFGEGSRLTVL.

This clonotype appeared many times. J is TRBJ2-7 and V is TRBV29-1; 7 positions match TRBD1. This CDR3 is built from 12 residues. Trimming removed 4 bases from V and 3 bases from J; junction bases left unmatched: 3. Germline V CDR1 and CDR2: SQVTM, ANQGSEA. The CDR3 sequence: CSVVDRHYEQYF. CDR3 coding DNA: TGCAGCGTTGTGGACAGGCACTACGAGCAGTACTTC.

The V gene is TRBV20-1, the J gene TRBJ2-3, with TRBD1 matching over 7 bases. The CDR3 sequence is 14 residues long. Germline V lookup: CDR1 DFQATT, CDR2 SNEGSKA (reference sequence). The trim removed 5 bases at V and 2 bases at J, leaving 7 bases unmatched. The CDR3 DNA reads as TGCAGTGCTCTCCCAGGGGGATCCACAGATACGCAGTATTTT. Translation gives CSALPGGSTDTQYF.

The chain has TRBV5-1 and TRBJ2-3, with 7 bases matching TRBD1. The CDR3 extends over 14 amino acids. Trimming took 4 bases from V and 6 from J; bases not matched to a gene: 8. From germline, CDR1 is SGHRS and CDR2 YFSETQ. The CDR3 here is CASSQGQAGDTQYF. In DNA form, the CDR3 reads TGCGCCAGCAGCCAAGGACAGGCAGGGGATACGCAGTATTTT.

V is TRBV7-9 and J is TRBJ1-1; no clear D. V was shortened by 3 bases and J by 5 bases, with 13 bases between the two germline ends. CDR3 length: 14 residues. Germline V CDR1 and CDR2: SEHNR, FQNEAQ (reference sequence). The CDR3 protein is CASSFSVGYTEAFF. For the CDR3, the DNA is TGTGCCAGCAGCTTTTCAGTGGGATATACTGAAGCTTTCTTT.

This clonotype was seen just once. J is TRBJ2-7 and V is TRBV6-1; TRBD1 matches 9 bases. The ends lost 6 bases at V and 3 bases at J; junction bases unmatched: 9. There are 15 residues in the CDR3. CDR1 is MNHNS and CDR2 is SASEGT in the germline V gene. DNA of the CDR3: TGTGCCAGCAGGACGACAGGGGGTAGTTACTACGAGCAGTACTTC. Translating gives CASRTTGGSYYEQYF.

The V gene is TRBV6-6, the J gene TRBJ2-7; TRBD2 is a possible D gene (7 bases). Trimming took off 5 bases at V and 6 bases at J, with 14 bases between the two ends. Germline V gives CDR1 MNHNY, CDR2 SVGAGI (reference sequence). The CDR3 has 13 residues. CDR3 sequence reads: CASSERGGAEQYF. The CDR3 region has the DNA TGTGCCAGCAGTGAGCGTGGGGGGGCCGAGCAGTACTTC.

This clonotype occurred once. The genes are TRBV9 and TRBJ2-1; no firm D call. Trimming took off 2 bases at V and 8 bases at J, with 14 bases between the two ends. Germline CDR1 reads SGDLS; CDR2 reads YYNGEE. The CDR3 sequence is 14 residues long. The CDR3 sequence is CASSVLGSGDEQFF. The DNA for the CDR3 is TGTGCCAGCAGCGTTCTCGGTTCGGGCGATGAGCAGTTCTTC.